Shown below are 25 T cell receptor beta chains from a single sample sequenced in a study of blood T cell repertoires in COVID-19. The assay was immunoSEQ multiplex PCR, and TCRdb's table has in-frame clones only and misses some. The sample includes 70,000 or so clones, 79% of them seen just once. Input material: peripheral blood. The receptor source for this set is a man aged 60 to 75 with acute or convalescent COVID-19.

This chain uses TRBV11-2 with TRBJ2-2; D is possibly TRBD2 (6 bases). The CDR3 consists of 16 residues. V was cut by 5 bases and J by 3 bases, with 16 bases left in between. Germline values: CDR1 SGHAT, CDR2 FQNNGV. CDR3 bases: TGTGCCAGCAGCCCTTTGGACGGGGGATACACCGGGGAGCTGTTTTTT. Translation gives CASSPLDGGYTGELFF.

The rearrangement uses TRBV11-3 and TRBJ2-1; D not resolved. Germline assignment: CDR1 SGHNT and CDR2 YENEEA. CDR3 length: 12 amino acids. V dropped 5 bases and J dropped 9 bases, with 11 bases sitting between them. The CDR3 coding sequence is TGTGCCAGCAGCCACAAGAGGTTTGAGCAGTTCTTC. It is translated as CASSHKRFEQFF.

CDR3 residues: CASSLRDSFTTNEKLFF. The CDR3 DNA sequence: TGTGCCAGCAGCTTACGGGACAGTTTCACAACTAATGAAAAACTGTTTTTT. The chain carries TRBV7-6 and TRBJ1-4; TRBD1 matches 7 bases. The V segment lost 2 bases and the J segment 0 bases; nucleotides outside the gene matches: 6. Germline V lookup: CDR1 SGHVS, CDR2 FNYEAQ. The CDR3 is 17 amino acids.

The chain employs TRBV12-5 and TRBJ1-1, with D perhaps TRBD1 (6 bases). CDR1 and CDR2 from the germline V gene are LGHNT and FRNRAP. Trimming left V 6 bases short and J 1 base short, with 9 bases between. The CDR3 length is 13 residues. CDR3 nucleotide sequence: TGTGCTAGTGGCCGGGGACAGAACACTGAAGCTTTCTTT. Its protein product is CASGRGQNTEAFF.

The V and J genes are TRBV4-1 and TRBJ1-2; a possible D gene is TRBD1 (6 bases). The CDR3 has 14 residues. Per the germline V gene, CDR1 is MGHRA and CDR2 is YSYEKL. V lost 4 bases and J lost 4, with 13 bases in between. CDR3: CASSPSGTTYGYTF. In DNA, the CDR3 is TGCGCCAGCAGCCCGTCCGGGACAACCTATGGCTACACCTTC.

The CDR3 region has the DNA TGCGCCAGCAGCCCCGGGACAGGGAGTAACTATGGCTACACCTTC. Protein sequence: CASSPGTGSNYGYTF. The genes are TRBV5-1 and TRBJ1-2, with 9 bases lining up with TRBD1. This CDR3 contains 15 residues. The V segment lost 4 bases and the J segment 1 base; nucleotides outside the gene matches: 5. Germline CDR1 reads SGHRS; CDR2 reads YFSETQ. Supplemented by reference TRBV5-1 and TRBJ1-2, the full variable domain reads KAGVTQTPRYLIKTRGQQVTLSCSPISGHRSVSWYQQTPGQGLQFLFEYFSETQRNKGNFPGRFSGRQFSNSRSEMNVSTLELGDSALYLCASSPGTGSNYGYTFGSGTRLTVV.

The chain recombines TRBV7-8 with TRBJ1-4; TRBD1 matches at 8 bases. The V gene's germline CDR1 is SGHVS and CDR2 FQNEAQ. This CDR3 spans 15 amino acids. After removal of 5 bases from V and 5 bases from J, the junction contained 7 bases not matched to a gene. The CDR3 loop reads CASSVRTGRNEKLFF. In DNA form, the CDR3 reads TGTGCCAGCAGCGTACGGACAGGGAGAAATGAAAAACTGTTTTTT.

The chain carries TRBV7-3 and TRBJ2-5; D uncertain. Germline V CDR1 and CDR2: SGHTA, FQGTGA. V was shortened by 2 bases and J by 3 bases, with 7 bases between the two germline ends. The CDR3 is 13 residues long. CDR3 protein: CASSLLAEETQYF. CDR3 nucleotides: TGTGCCAGCAGCTTATTGGCCGAAGAGACCCAGTACTTC.

CDR3 amino acids: CASSFGAGDAYNEQFF. CDR3 nucleotide sequence: TGTGCCAGCAGCTTTGGAGCGGGGGACGCTTACAATGAGCAGTTCTTC. This chain joins TRBV7-2 and TRBJ2-1, with 8 bases matching TRBD2. V was pared by 3 bases and J by 4 bases, with 8 bases of the junction left unmatched. This CDR3 region has 16 residues. Per germline, CDR1 SGHTA and CDR2 FQGNSA.

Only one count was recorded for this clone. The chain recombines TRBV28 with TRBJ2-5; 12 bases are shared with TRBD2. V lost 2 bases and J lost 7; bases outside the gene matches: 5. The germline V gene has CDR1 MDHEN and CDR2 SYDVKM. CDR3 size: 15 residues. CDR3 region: CASSLPSGGAGTQYF. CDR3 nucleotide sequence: TGTGCCAGCAGTTTACCTAGCGGGGGGGCCGGGACCCAGTACTTC.

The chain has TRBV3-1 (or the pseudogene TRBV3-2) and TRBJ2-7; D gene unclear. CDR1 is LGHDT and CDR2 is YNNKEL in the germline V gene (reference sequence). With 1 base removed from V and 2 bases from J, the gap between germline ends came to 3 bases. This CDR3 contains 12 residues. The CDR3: CASSQAAYEQYF. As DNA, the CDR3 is TGTGCCAGCAGCCAAGCCGCCTACGAGCAGTACTTC.

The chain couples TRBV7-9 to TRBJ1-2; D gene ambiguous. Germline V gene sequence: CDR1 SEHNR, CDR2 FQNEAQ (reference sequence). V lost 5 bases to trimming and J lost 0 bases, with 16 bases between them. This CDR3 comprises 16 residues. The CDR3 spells CASSPRQDKANYGYTF. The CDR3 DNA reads TGTGCCAGCAGCCCACGACAAGACAAAGCTAACTATGGCTACACCTTC. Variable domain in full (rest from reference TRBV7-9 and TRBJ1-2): DTGVSQNPRHKITKRGQNVTFRCDPISEHNRLYWYRQTLGQGPEFLTYFQNEAQLEKSRLLSDRFSAERPKGSFSTLEIQRTEQGDSAMYLCASSPRQDKANYGYTFGSGTRLTVV.

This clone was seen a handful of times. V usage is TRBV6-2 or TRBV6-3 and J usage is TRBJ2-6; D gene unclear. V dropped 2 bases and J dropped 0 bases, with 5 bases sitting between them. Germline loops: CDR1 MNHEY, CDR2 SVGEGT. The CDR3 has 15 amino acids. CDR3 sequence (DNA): TGTGCCAGCAGTTACCTAACCTCTGGGGCCAACGTCCTGACTTTC. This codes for CASSYLTSGANVLTF.

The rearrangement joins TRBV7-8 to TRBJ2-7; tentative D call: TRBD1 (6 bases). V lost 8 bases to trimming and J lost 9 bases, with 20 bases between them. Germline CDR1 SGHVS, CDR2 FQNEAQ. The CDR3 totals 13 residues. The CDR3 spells CASLGQPNNGQYF. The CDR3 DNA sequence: TGTGCCAGCCTTGGACAGCCTAATAACGGGCAGTACTTC.

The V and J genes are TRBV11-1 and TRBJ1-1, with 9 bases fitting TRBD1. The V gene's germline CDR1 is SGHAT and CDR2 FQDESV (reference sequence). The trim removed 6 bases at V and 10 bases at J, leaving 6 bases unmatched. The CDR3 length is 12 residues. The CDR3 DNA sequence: TGTGCCAGCAGGGTACAGGGGGCGCGAGCTTTCTTT. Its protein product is CASRVQGARAFF.

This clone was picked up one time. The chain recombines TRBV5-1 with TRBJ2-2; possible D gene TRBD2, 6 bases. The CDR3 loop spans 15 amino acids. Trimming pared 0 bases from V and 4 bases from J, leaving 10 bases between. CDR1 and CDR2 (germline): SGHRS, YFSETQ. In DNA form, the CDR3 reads TGCGCCAGCAGCTTGGCTGCGGGGTCCACCGGGGAGCTGTTTTTT. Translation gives CASSLAAGSTGELFF. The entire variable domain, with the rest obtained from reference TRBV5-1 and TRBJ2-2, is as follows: KAGVTQTPRYLIKTRGQQVTLSCSPISGHRSVSWYQQTPGQGLQFLFEYFSETQRNKGNFPGRFSGRQFSNSRSEMNVSTLELGDSALYLCASSLAAGSTGELFFGEGSRLTVL.

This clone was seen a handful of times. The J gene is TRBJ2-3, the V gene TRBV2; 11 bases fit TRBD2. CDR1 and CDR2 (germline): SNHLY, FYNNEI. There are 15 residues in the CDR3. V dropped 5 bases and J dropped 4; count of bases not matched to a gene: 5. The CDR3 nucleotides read TGTGCCAGCAGTATAGCGGGGGGGGGCTCAGATACGCAGTATTTT. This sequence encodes CASSIAGGGSDTQYF.

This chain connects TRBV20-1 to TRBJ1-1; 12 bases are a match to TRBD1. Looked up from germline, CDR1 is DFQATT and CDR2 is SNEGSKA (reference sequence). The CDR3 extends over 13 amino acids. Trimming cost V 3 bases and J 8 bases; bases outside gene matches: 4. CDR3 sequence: CSASWDRGPEAFF. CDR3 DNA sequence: TGCAGTGCTAGTTGGGACAGGGGGCCGGAAGCTTTCTTT.

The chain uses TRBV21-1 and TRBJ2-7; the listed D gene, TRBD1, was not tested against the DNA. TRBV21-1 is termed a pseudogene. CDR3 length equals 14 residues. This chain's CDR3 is CASSPRTGVGEQYF. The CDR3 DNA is TGTGCCAGCAGCCCTCGGACAGGGGTGGGCGAGCAGTACTTC.

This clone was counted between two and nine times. DNA of the CDR3: TGTGCCAGCAGACCTCTAGCGGGGGGTCTCAATGAGCAGTTCTTC. Its translation is CASRPLAGGLNEQFF. The rearrangement uses TRBV6-2 or TRBV6-3 and TRBJ2-1; 11 nucleotides line up with TRBD2. With 6 bases clipped from V and 6 bases from J, the junction kept 7 bases outside the gene matches. This CDR3 region has 15 residues. Germline V gene lookup returns CDR1 MNHEY and CDR2 SVGEGT.

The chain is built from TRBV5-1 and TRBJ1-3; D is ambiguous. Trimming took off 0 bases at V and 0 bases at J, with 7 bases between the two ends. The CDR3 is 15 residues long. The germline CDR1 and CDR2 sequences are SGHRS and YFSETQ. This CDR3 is CASSLDTASGNTIYF. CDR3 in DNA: TGCGCCAGCAGCTTGGATACAGCCTCTGGAAACACCATATATTTT.

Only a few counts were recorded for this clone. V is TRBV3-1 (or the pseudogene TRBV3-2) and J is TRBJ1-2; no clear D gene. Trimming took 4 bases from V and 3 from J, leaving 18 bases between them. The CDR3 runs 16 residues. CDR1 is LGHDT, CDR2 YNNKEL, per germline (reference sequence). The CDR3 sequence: CASSLLGGEGYYGYTF. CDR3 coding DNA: TGTGCCAGCAGCCTTTTGGGCGGGGAAGGATACTATGGCTACACCTTC.

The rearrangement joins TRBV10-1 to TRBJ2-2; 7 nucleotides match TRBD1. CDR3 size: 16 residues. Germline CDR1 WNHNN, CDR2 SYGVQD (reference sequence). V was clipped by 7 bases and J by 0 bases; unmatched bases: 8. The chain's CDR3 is CASNRADRANTGELFF. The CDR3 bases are TGCGCCAGCAACCGGGCCGACAGGGCGAACACCGGGGAGCTGTTTTTT.

The CDR3 region has the DNA TGTGCCAGCAGCTCCAGGACTAGCGGCCAAGAGACCCAGTACTTC. Translating it yields CASSSRTSGQETQYF. V gene TRBV6-2 or TRBV6-3 combines with J gene TRBJ2-5, with 10 bases that match TRBD2. This CDR3 is built from 15 residues. Germline CDR1 reads MNHEY; CDR2 reads SVGEGT. J was trimmed by 1 base and V by 6 bases; bases with no gene match: 5.

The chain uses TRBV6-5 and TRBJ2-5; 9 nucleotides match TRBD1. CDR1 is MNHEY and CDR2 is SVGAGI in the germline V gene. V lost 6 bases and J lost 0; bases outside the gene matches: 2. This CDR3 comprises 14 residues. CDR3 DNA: TGTGCCAGCAGCCGGACAGGGGACCAAGAGACCCAGTACTTC. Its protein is CASSRTGDQETQYF.